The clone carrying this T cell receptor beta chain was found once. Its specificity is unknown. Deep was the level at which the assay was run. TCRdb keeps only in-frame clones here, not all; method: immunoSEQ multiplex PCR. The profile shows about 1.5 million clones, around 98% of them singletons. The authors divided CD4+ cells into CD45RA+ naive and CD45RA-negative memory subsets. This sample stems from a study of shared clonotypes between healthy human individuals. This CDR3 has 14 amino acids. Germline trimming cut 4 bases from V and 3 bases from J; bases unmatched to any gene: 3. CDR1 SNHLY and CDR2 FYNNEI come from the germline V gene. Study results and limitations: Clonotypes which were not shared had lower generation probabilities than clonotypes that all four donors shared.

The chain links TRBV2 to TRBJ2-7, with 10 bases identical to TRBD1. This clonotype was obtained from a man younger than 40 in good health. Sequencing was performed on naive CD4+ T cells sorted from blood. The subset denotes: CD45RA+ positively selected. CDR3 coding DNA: TGTGCCAGCAGTGGACAGGGGGCAATCTACGAGCAGTACTTC. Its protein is CASSGQGAIYEQYF. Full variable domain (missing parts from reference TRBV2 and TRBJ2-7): EPEVTQTPSHQVTQMGQEVILRCVPISNHLYFYWYRQILGQKVEFLVSFYNNEISEKSEIFDDQFSVERPDGSNFTLKIRSTKLEDSAMYFCASSGQGAIYEQYFGPGTRLTVT.